Given below is one T cell receptor (beta chain) in context. Antigen unknown. The CDR3 sequence is 13 residues long. Trimming shortened V by 4 bases and J by 7 bases, and 15 bases separated the two germline ends. Germline values: CDR1 SGHDT, CDR2 YYEEEE. The library was built from 400 ng RNA with molecular barcoded adaptors for alpha/delta and beta/gamma chains. From the reads, TCRdb called clonotypes with MiXCR, one entry per CDR3 protein. Of 85,000 to 100,000 distinct CDR3 sequences in the sample, around a fifth are singletons; the top ten hold about an eighth. This entry belongs to a study of read filtering for tumor transcriptome and immune sequencing. Study at large: Transcriptome libraries were built from DNase-treated RNA. Study-wide results and caveats: Without single-read clonotypes, shared clonotype proportions correlated more between IR-seq and RNA-seq. Compared with RNA-seq, IR-seq gave much higher clonotype depth and reliability. About 80% of IR-seq clonotypes had a single read, yet these held around 3.3% of reads.

The sequenced sample consisted of a population of CD138-negative cells sorted from bone marrow. The sequence was collected from a donor older than 35 with multiple myeloma. This chain connects TRBV5-6 to TRBJ2-7; D is perhaps TRBD1 (5 bases). The CDR3 here is CASSVSDSPEQYF. In DNA, the CDR3 is TGTGCCAGCAGCGTGTCAGACAGCCCTGAGCAGTACTTC. The variable domain in full, completed from reference TRBV5-6 and TRBJ2-7, reads DAGVTQSPTHLIKTRGQQVTLRCSPKSGHDTVSWYQQALGQGPQFIFQYYEEEERQRGNFPDRFSGHQFPNYSSELNVNALLLGDSALYLCASSVSDSPEQYFGPGTRLTVT.